The next 23 T cell receptor beta chains were all read from a single sample in a study of blood T cell repertoires in COVID-19. Here immunoSEQ multiplex PCR was the method, and the copy in TCRdb shows in-frame clones only, minus some. This table has tens of thousands of clones, 77% appearing once. Sequenced material: peripheral blood. The receptors shown here come from a woman aged 70-85 years with acute or convalescent COVID-19.

The rearrangement uses TRBV7-3 and TRBJ1-6, with D maybe TRBD1 (6 bases). V lost 0 bases, J lost 5 bases, and 11 bases lay in between. Looked up from germline, CDR1 is SGHTA and CDR2 is FQGTGA. The length of the CDR3 is 16 residues. As DNA, the CDR3 is TGTGCCAGCAGCTTAACAGGACAGCCGAATAATTCACCCCTCCACTTT. Its protein is CASSLTGQPNNSPLHF.

This chain joins TRBV15 and TRBJ1-1; D perhaps matches TRBD1 (6 bases). The CDR3 totals 14 residues. CDR1 and CDR2 from the germline V gene are LNHNV and YYDKDF (reference sequence). The V end was cut by 5 bases, the J end by 0 bases, with 10 bases between. CDR3 amino acids: CATSYRAMNTEAFF. The CDR3 nucleotides are TGTGCCACCAGCTACAGGGCCATGAACACTGAAGCTTTCTTT. Looking up the rest from reference TRBV15 and TRBJ1-1 gives the full variable domain: DAMVIQNPRYQVTQFGKPVTLSCSQTLNHNVMYWYQQKSSQAPKLLFHYYDKDFNNEADTPDNFQSRRPNTSFCFLDIRSPGLGDTAMYLCATSYRAMNTEAFFGQGTRLTVV.

The CDR3 loop is CASSFLGTGQPQHF. DNA of the CDR3: TGTGCCAGCAGTTTTTTGGGTACGGGTCAGCCCCAGCATTTT. The chain uses TRBV27 and TRBJ1-5; D is unclear. Looked up from germline, CDR1 is MNHEY and CDR2 is SMNVEV (reference sequence). CDR3 length equals 14 residues. V dropped 3 bases and J dropped 6 bases, with 12 bases sitting between them.

The chain links TRBV3-1 (or the pseudogene TRBV3-2) to TRBJ2-2, with 7 bases aligning to TRBD2. The ends lost 8 bases at V and 2 bases at J; junction bases unmatched: 5. Germline V lookup: CDR1 LGHDT, CDR2 YNNKEL (reference sequence). CDR3 length equals 14 residues. The CDR3 DNA reads as TGTGCCAGCGGGGGGGACGGCAACACCGGGGAGCTGTTTTTT. It is translated as CASGGDGNTGELFF.

Concerning this clone: Other DNA sequences from this sample encode an identical CDR3 as well. This chain uses TRBV28 with TRBJ1-6; TRBD1 might be the D (6 bases). Deletions cut 5 bases from V and 6 bases from J, with 14 bases between. The CDR3 runs to 15 residues. Germline loops: CDR1 MDHEN, CDR2 SYDVKM. The CDR3 DNA reads TGTGCCAGCAGTCCTGGACAGAGCCTTAATTCACCCCTCCACTTT. Its translation: CASSPGQSLNSPLHF.

The chain joins TRBV2 to TRBJ2-1; 10 positions agree with TRBD2. The CDR3 has 15 amino acids. The V and J ends lost 6 bases and 12 bases, in that order; junction bases with no gene match: 14. The V gene's germline CDR1 is SNHLY and CDR2 FYNNEI. The CDR3 DNA is TGTGCCAGCAGCCCCTCTGGGGCTAGCGGGAGTATGCAGTTCTTC. This gives the protein CASSPSGASGSMQFF.

J is TRBJ2-2 and V is TRBV7-8; 7 nucleotides match TRBD1. J was trimmed by 3 bases and V by 6 bases; bases with no gene match: 7. Germline values: CDR1 SGHVS, CDR2 FQNEAQ. The CDR3 extends over 15 amino acids. CDR3 sequence (DNA): TGTGCCAGCAGGATCAGGGACAGCTACACCGGGGAGCTGTTTTTT. Encoded protein: CASRIRDSYTGELFF.

This clone has just a few counts. This sequence joins TRBV28 and TRBJ1-6, with a possible D match to TRBD1 (6 bases). Per the germline V gene, CDR1 is MDHEN and CDR2 is SYDVKM. This CDR3 has 13 residues. V was pared by 9 bases and J by 7 bases, with 13 bases between. CDR3 protein: CASLGQKNSPLHF. The CDR3 DNA reads TGTGCCAGTCTCGGACAGAAGAATTCACCCCTCCACTTT. Using reference TRBV28 and TRBJ1-6 for the parts outside the CDR3, the full variable domain is DVKVTQSSRYLVKRTGEKVFLECVQDMDHENMFWYRQDPGLGLRLIYFSYDVKMKEKGDIPEGYSVSREKKERFSLILESASTNQTSMYLCASLGQKNSPLHFGNGTRLTVT.

This clone was seen just once. The chain joins TRBV28 to TRBJ2-7; perhaps TRBD1 as D (6 bases). The CDR3 runs to 16 residues. The V gene lost 6 bases and the J gene lost 3 bases, with 21 bases spanning the gap. CDR1 and CDR2 (germline): MDHEN, SYDVKM. This CDR3 is CASSRGMAPGVYEQYF. The DNA of the CDR3 is TGTGCCAGCAGCCGAGGGATGGCGCCAGGGGTCTACGAGCAGTACTTC.

V usage is TRBV15 and J usage is TRBJ1-3; a possible D gene is TRBD1 (5 bases). V dropped 0 bases and J dropped 1 base, with 7 bases sitting between them. The length of the CDR3 is 15 residues. Looked up from germline, CDR1 is LNHNV and CDR2 is YYDKDF (reference sequence). CDR3 DNA: TGTGCCACCAGCAGAGATCCAGGGTCTGGAAACACCATATATTTT. Encoded protein: CATSRDPGSGNTIYF.

This clone was seen just once. This chain joins TRBV28 and TRBJ1-2; D is unclear. Trimming stripped 6 bases from V and 0 bases from J, with 11 bases between. Germline values: CDR1 MDHEN, CDR2 SYDVKM. The length of the CDR3 is 14 residues. Here the CDR3 DNA reads TGTGCCAGCAGAAGGCCAGGAACTAACTATGGCTACACCTTC. Encoded protein: CASRRPGTNYGYTF.

The J gene is TRBJ1-1, the V gene TRBV6-5; D possibly corresponds to TRBD1 (5 bases). Germline CDR1 and CDR2: MNHEY and SVGAGI. V was clipped by 4 bases and J by 1 base, with 16 bases between them. The CDR3 extends over 16 amino acids. For the CDR3, the DNA is TGTGCCAGCAGTTCCGCACCCGTCACAGGGAACACTGAAGCTTTCTTT. Its protein product is CASSSAPVTGNTEAFF.

The chain recombines TRBV30 with TRBJ2-1; perhaps TRBD2 as D (5 bases). The CDR3 consists of 11 residues. Germline V gene data show CDR1 as GTSNPN and CDR2 as SVGIG (reference sequence). Deletions cut 5 bases from V and 6 bases from J, with 8 bases between. The CDR3 nucleotides are TGTGCCTGGGCGGACTTCAATGAGCAGTTCTTC. As protein: CAWADFNEQFF.

The chain is built from TRBV5-4 and TRBJ2-2; 10 bases line up with TRBD2. Germline CDR1 and CDR2: SGHNT and YYREEE (reference sequence). The V gene end was trimmed by 2 bases and the J gene end by 4 bases; junction bases not matched to a gene: 5. The CDR3 covers 16 residues. The CDR3 spells CASSFTSGTITGELFF. CDR3 sequence (DNA): TGTGCCAGCAGCTTCACTAGCGGGACTATCACCGGGGAGCTGTTTTTT.

The V call is TRBV7-8, the J call TRBJ2-2; 11 nucleotides agree with TRBD2. Trimming took 5 bases from V and 4 from J; bases not matched to a gene: 12. CDR1 and CDR2 (germline): SGHVS, FQNEAQ. The CDR3 covers 18 residues. Here the CDR3 DNA reads TGTGCCAGCAGCCCGCGCGGCTCTAGCGGGAGGTTCACCGGGGAGCTGTTTTTT. Translated, it gives CASSPRGSSGRFTGELFF.

The chain joins TRBV11-2 to TRBJ2-7; 7 bases agree with TRBD1. There are 15 residues in the CDR3. Germline V gene sequence: CDR1 SGHAT, CDR2 FQNNGV. V lost 5 bases to trimming and J lost 7 bases; unmatched junction nucleotides: 14. The CDR3 here is CASSKTRQGRGEQYF. The CDR3 DNA follows: TGTGCCAGCAGCAAAACCCGACAGGGAAGAGGGGAGCAGTACTTC.

At least ten counts were recorded for this clone. The CDR3 sequence is CASSPGATEAFF. In DNA, the CDR3 is TGTGCCAGCTCACCAGGGGCTACTGAAGCTTTCTTT. This chain links TRBV18 with TRBJ1-1; tentatively, D is TRBD1 (5 bases). There are 12 residues in the CDR3. V shed 2 bases and J shed 5 bases, with 6 bases lying between them. In germline, CDR1 is KGHSH, CDR2 LQKENI.

This clone came up a few times. J is TRBJ1-1 and V is TRBV7-9, with 12 bases fitting TRBD1. After removal of 5 bases from V and 7 bases from J, the junction contained 8 bases not matched to a gene. CDR1 and CDR2 from the germline V gene are SEHNR and FQNEAQ (reference sequence). This CDR3 has 15 residues. The DNA of the CDR3 is TGTGCCAGCAGCCTGGGACAGGGGGCGACCGGTGAAGCTTTCTTT. Its translation is CASSLGQGATGEAFF.

The V and J genes are TRBV27 and TRBJ2-1, with 16 bases fitting TRBD2. The CDR3 contains 15 residues. After removal of 7 bases from V and 5 bases from J, the junction contained 2 bases not matched to a gene. Germline V gene lookup returns CDR1 MNHEY and CDR2 SMNVEV (reference sequence). The CDR3 nucleotides read TGTGCCAGCATGGGACTAGCGGGAGGGGACAATGAGCAGTTCTTC. Its translation is CASMGLAGGDNEQFF.

The rearrangement links TRBV15 to TRBJ2-1; 8 bases map to TRBD2. V shed 3 bases and J 0 bases; nucleotides not matched to a gene: 7. Germline V lookup: CDR1 LNHNV, CDR2 YYDKDF (reference sequence). The CDR3 sequence is 17 residues long. The CDR3 DNA reads as TGTGCCACCAGCAGGGTCCGGGGGGGAGGCTCCTACAATGAGCAGTTCTTC. Translated, it gives CATSRVRGGGSYNEQFF.

The J gene is TRBJ1-6, the V gene TRBV2, with D unresolved. This CDR3 comprises 14 residues. Trimming stripped 7 bases from V and 9 bases from J, with 16 bases between. Germline loops: CDR1 SNHLY, CDR2 FYNNEI. CDR3 bases: TGTGCCAGCACAAGGACTCCACCAGGTTCACCCCTCCACTTT. It yields the protein CASTRTPPGSPLHF.

The rearrangement links TRBV11-1 to TRBJ1-2; TRBD1 is a possible D gene (6 bases). V gave up 4 bases and J gave up 2 bases, with 8 bases separating them. This CDR3 has 13 residues. Germline lookup yields CDR1 SGHAT and CDR2 FQDESV (reference sequence). CDR3 protein: CASSSGTNYGYTF. DNA of the CDR3: TGTGCCAGCAGCTCCGGGACAAACTATGGCTACACCTTC.

The chain couples TRBV7-2 to TRBJ2-7, with TRBD1 as a possible D gene (6 bases). CDR1 and CDR2 (germline): SGHTA, FQGNSA. CDR3 length: 14 residues. V was cut by 5 bases and J by 2 bases, with 13 bases left in between. The CDR3 DNA reads as TGTGCCAGCAGCCTCCGGGACAAACCCTACGAGCAGTACTTC. Protein sequence: CASSLRDKPYEQYF.